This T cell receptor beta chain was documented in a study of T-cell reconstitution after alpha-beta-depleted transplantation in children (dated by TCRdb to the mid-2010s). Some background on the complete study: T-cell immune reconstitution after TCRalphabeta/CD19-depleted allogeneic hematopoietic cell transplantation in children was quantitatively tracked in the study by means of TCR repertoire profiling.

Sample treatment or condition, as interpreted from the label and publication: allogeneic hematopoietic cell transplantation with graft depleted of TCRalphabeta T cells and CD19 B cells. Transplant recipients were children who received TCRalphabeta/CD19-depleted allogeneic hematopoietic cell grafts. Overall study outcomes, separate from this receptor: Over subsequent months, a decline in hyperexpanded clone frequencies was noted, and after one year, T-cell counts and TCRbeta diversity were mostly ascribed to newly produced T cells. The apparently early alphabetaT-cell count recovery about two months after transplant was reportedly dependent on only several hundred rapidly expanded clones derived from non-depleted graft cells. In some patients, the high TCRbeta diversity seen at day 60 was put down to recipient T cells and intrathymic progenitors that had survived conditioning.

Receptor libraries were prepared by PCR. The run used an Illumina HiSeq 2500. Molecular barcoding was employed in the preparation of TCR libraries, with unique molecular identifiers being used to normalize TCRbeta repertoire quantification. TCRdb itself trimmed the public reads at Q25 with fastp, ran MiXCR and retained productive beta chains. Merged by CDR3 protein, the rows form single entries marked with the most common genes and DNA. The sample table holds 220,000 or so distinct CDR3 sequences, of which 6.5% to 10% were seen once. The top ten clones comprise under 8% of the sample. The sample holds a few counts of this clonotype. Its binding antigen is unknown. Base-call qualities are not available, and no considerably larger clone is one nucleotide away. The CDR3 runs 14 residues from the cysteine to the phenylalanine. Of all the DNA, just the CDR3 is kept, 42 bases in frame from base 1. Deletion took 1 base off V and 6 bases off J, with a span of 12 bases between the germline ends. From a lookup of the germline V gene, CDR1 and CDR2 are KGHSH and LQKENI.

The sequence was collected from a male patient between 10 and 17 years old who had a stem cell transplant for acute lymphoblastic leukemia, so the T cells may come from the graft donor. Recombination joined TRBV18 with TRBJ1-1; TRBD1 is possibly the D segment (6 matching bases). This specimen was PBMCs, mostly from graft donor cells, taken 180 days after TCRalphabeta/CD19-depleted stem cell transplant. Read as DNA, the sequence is TGTGCCAGCTCACCACGACAGGAGGGGTCTGAAGCTTTCTTT. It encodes CASSPRQEGSEAFF.